The rows below give T cell receptor beta chains drawn from one sample of a study of CD8+ T cells in alopecia areata. Using immunoSEQ multiplex PCR, the repertoire was profiled, and TCRdb retains in-frame clones only, with some absent. The sample gives over 120,000 clones, around 51% of which show up once; 0.99% is in the top ten. This specimen was CD4+ T cells sorted from blood, taken at week 0. Receptors originate from a human donor with alopecia areata. Both conserved end residues are part of each CDR3. The D gene is left open where the match is weak. Clone size, where shown, is once, few, many, or a class for clones that have expanded.

CDR3nt	CDR3aa	v_gene	abundance	j_gene	d_gene
TGCAGCGTTGAGAACAGAATGAACACTGAAGCTTTCTTT	CSVENRMNTEAFF	TRBV29-1	.	TRBJ1-1	.
TGTGCCAGCAGACAACGGGACAGGGCTTTTCCCGGGGAGCTGTTTTTT	CASRQRDRAFPGELFF	TRBV11-2	.	TRBJ2-2	TRBD1
TGTGCCAGCAGCCCCCAACGGGGCTACGAGCAGTACTTC	CASSPQRGYEQYF	TRBV7-2	.	TRBJ2-7	.
TGTGCCATCAGTGGGGGCGGGAAGGGACCCTACGAGCAGTACTTC	CAISGGGKGPYEQYF	TRBV10-3	.	TRBJ2-7	.
TGTGCCAGCAGTGATGGAAGGCGGGCGCAGTATTTT	CASSDGRRAQYF	TRBV2	.	TRBJ2-3	.
TGTGCCAGCAGCTTGGCCGAACCCACCGGGGAGCTGTTTTTT	CASSLAEPTGELFF	TRBV5-4	few	TRBJ2-2	.
TGTGCCAGCAGTATTGGCGGGAGGACCTACGAGCAGTACTTC	CASSIGGRTYEQYF	TRBV25-1	.	TRBJ2-7	TRBD2
TGTGCCACCAGCAGAGATCGCGCGGCCACAGATACGCAGTATTTT	CATSRDRAATDTQYF	TRBV15	.	TRBJ2-3	.
TGTGCCAGCAGCCCTCCGGGGCACGTGAACACTGAAGCTTTCTTT	CASSPPGHVNTEAFF	TRBV7-2	.	TRBJ1-1	.
TGTGCCAGCACCAGAGAAAGGAACACTGAAGCTTTCTTT	CASTRERNTEAFF	TRBV6-1	.	TRBJ1-1	.
TGTGCCAGCAGTGGCGACAGGGGGTTGGCTAATGAAAAACTGTTTTTT	CASSGDRGLANEKLFF	TRBV25-1	.	TRBJ1-4	TRBD1
TGTGCCAGCAGCGAAGGGGGTGCAACTAATGAAAAACTGTTTTTT	CASSEGGATNEKLFF	TRBV25-1	.	TRBJ1-4	.
TGTGCCACCGCGGGGGGGGAGACCCAGTACTTC	CATAGGETQYF	TRBV25-1	.	TRBJ2-5	TRBD2
TGTGCCAGCAGCCCCGGACTATACAATGAGCAGTTCTTC	CASSPGLYNEQFF	TRBV5-4	.	TRBJ2-1	.
TGTGCCAGCCGGGACAGAGTCAATCAGCCCCAGCATTTT	CASRDRVNQPQHF	TRBV6-5	.	TRBJ1-5	TRBD1
TGTGCCACCAGCAGAGACAGAACGAACACCGGGGAGCTGTTTTTT	CATSRDRTNTGELFF	TRBV15	.	TRBJ2-2	.
TGCGCCAGCAGCTTGTCTACCTACTACGAGCAGTACTTC	CASSLSTYYEQYF	TRBV5-1	.	TRBJ2-7	.
TGTGCCAGCAGTTCTGTCCCAGGGGCGAGACAGCCCCAGCATTTT	CASSSVPGARQPQHF	TRBV6-6	.	TRBJ1-5	.
TGTGCCAGCAGAATCACAGGGGATAGCAATCAGCCCCAGCATTTT	CASRITGDSNQPQHF	TRBV6-6	few	TRBJ1-5	TRBD1
TGTGCCAGCAGCCCCCCCCAGCGGGAGGGCTACGAGCAGTACTTC	CASSPPQREGYEQYF	TRBV7-9	.	TRBJ2-7	TRBD2
TGCAGCGTTGACCGACGAGGGGAGACCCAGTACTTC	CSVDRRGETQYF	TRBV29-1	.	TRBJ2-5	.
TGTGCCAGCAGCGTAGACGCAGGGGGAAGGGGGCATGAGCAGTTCTTC	CASSVDAGGRGHEQFF	TRBV9	.	TRBJ2-1	TRBD1
TGCAGCACCCACCCCCTTGAGACCCAGTACTTC	CSTHPLETQYF	TRBV29-1	.	TRBJ2-5	.
TGTGCCTTACACCGGGACAGGGGTGGAAACTATGGCTACACCTTC	CALHRDRGGNYGYTF	TRBV30	.	TRBJ1-2	TRBD1
TGTGCCAGCAGCCCGGTCCAAGAGACCCAGTACTTC	CASSPVQETQYF	TRBV5-4	few	TRBJ2-5	.
TGTGCCAGCAGCGTAGCGGGGGTGGTGGCCCAGTACTTC	CASSVAGVVAQYF	TRBV7-2	.	TRBJ2-5	TRBD2
TGCAGCGTTGAGCGGCGGGGGAGGACGGAGACCCAGTACTTC	CSVERRGRTETQYF	TRBV29-1	.	TRBJ2-5	TRBD2
TGTGCCAGCAGCCGAAGTCGGGAGACCCAGTACTTC	CASSRSRETQYF	TRBV7-6	.	TRBJ2-5	.
TGCGCCAGCAGTCAGGGGGGAAACTATGGCTACACCTTC	CASSQGGNYGYTF	TRBV5-1	.	TRBJ1-2	TRBD1
TGCGCCAGCAGCTCGGGACAGGGGATAACCACAGATACGCAGTATTTT	CASSSGQGITTDTQYF	TRBV5-1	.	TRBJ2-3	TRBD1
TGCAGCGTTGAGAGGGGGACAGGCGGCAACGAGCAGTACTTC	CSVERGTGGNEQYF	TRBV29-1	.	TRBJ2-7	TRBD1
TGCGCCAGCAGCCCGTATGGGGTGGCTGAAAAACTGTTTTTT	CASSPYGVAEKLFF	TRBV4-1	.	TRBJ1-4	.
TGCAGCGTTGAAGAACAGCCTAACACTGAAGCTTTCTTT	CSVEEQPNTEAFF	TRBV29-1	.	TRBJ1-1	.
TGTGCCAGCGTTAGCGGGAGGGTGAACACCGGGGAGCTGTTTTTT	CASVSGRVNTGELFF	TRBV28	.	TRBJ2-2	TRBD2
TGTGCCTTCGCGGGGGGTAGCTACAATGAGCAGTTCTTC	CAFAGGSYNEQFF	TRBV30	.	TRBJ2-1	TRBD2
TGCGCCAGCAGCCTAGCCGGGACTAATTTCCCAAATGAGCAGTTCTTC	CASSLAGTNFPNEQFF	TRBV5-1	.	TRBJ2-1	TRBD2
TGTGCCAGCAGTTCGAAGGGGTCCGGGGCCAACGTCCTGACTTTC	CASSSKGSGANVLTF	TRBV28	.	TRBJ2-6	.
TGCGCCAGCAGCCAAGATCCCCAGGCCGCCGGGCCCCAGCATTTT	CASSQDPQAAGPQHF	TRBV4-3	.	TRBJ1-5	.
TGTGCCAGCAAGGCTAGCGGAACAGATACGCAGTATTTT	CASKASGTDTQYF	TRBV9	.	TRBJ2-3	TRBD2
TGTGCCAGCAGCGCGACTAGCGGACCCTACGAGCAGTACTTC	CASSATSGPYEQYF	TRBV6-5	.	TRBJ2-7	TRBD2
TGTGCCAGCAGTTCCCTCCGGACTGGCCGGACGAGGACTGAAGCTTTCTTT	CASSSLRTGRTRTEAFF	TRBV28	few	TRBJ1-1	.
TGCAGCGTACGGCGGGGGGGTGGCTACACCTTC	CSVRRGGGYTF	TRBV29-1	.	TRBJ1-2	.